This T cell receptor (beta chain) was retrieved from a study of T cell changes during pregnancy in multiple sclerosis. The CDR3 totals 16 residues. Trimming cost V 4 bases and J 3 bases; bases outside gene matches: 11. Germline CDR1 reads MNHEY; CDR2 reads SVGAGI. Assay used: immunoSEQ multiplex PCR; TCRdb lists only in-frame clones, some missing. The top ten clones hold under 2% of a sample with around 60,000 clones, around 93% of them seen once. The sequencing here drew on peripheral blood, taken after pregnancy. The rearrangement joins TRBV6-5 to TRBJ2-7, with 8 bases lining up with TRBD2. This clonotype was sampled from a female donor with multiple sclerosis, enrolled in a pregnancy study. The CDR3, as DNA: TGTGCCAGCAGTTCCCGGGGGGGGCTGAAGATCTACGAGCAGTACTTC. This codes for CASSSRGGLKIYEQYF.